The clone carrying this T cell receptor beta chain has a handful of counts. Its antigen remains unknown. Primed by a sample-barcoded 5' primer and a J-beta primer mix, a second PCR proceeded for 7 to 11 cycles. TCRdb reanalysed the 5' RACE reads using MiXCR and keeps one entry per CDR3 protein. The sample includes fewer than 900,000 distinct CDR3 sequences, 30% to 45% of them seen just once. CDR1 and CDR2 from the germline V gene are SGHRS and YFSETQ. J lost 2 bases, V lost 4 bases, and 8 bases had no gene match. The CDR3 is 15 residues long. PBMCs were isolated at a quantity of at least 7 million per sample. This entry comes from a study of blood T cells in healthy people across ages. Study results and caveats: The donors' CMV status was not determined, possibly confounding changes in expanded clonotypes.

What was sequenced was blood. The clonotype originates from a man aged 18 to 35 in good health. The gene calls are TRBV5-1 and TRBJ2-5; 7 bases agree with TRBD2. Here the CDR3 DNA reads TGCGCCAGCAGCCTCGCAGGAGCGGGGCAAGAGACCCAGTACTTC. Translation gives CASSLAGAGQETQYF. Complete variable domain (other parts from reference TRBV5-1 and TRBJ2-5): KAGVTQTPRYLIKTRGQQVTLSCSPISGHRSVSWYQQTPGQGLQFLFEYFSETQRNKGNFPGRFSGRQFSNSRSEMNVSTLELGDSALYLCASSLAGAGQETQYFGPGTRLLVL.